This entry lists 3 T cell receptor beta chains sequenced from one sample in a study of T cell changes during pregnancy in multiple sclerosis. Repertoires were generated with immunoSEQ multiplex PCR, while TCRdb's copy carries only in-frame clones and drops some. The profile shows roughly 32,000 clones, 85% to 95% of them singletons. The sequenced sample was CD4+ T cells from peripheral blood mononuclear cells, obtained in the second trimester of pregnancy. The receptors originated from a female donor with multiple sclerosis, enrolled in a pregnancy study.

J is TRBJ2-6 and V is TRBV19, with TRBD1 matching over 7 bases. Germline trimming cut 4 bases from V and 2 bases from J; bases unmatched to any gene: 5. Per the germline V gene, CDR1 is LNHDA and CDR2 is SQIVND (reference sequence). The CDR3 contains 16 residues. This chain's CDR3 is CASSTMTGPGANVLTF. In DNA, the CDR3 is TGTGCCAGTAGTACCATGACAGGGCCTGGGGCCAACGTCCTGACTTTC.

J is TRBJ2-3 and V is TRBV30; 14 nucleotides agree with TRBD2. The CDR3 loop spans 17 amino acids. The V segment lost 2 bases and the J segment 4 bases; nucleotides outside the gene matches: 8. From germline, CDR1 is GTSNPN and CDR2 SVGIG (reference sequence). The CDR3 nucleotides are TGTGCCTGGAGTACCGGGACTAGCGGGAGAGGGGCAGATACGCAGTATTTT. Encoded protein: CAWSTGTSGRGADTQYF.

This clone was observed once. This CDR3 reads CSVEDRDSRIYGYTF. The DNA of the CDR3 is TGCAGCGTTGAAGATCGAGATTCTAGGATCTATGGCTACACCTTC. This chain joins TRBV29-1 and TRBJ1-2; D uncertain. The CDR3 is 15 residues long. Per germline, CDR1 SQVTM and CDR2 ANQGSEA. V was clipped by 0 bases and J by 4 bases, with 15 bases between them.